These 17 T cell receptor beta chains were all obtained from the same sample, sequenced in a study of Graves' ophthalmopathy and Graves' hyperthyroidism. Beta-chain TCR CDR3 regions were amplified from RNA transcripts. First-round RT-PCR with HTBI primers preceded a second-round multiplex PCR. Each CDR3 protein is one row after TCRdb ran MiXCR on the multiplex PCR reads. The table includes about 380,000 distinct CDR3 sequences, approximately 15% detected once. Source material: peripheral blood. All receptors derive from a woman aged 18-29 years with stable Graves' hyperthyroidism.

The V gene is TRBV19, the J gene TRBJ2-5; 16 positions match TRBD2. The CDR3 loop spans 18 amino acids. J was trimmed by 5 bases and V by 5 bases; bases with no gene match: 11. The germline V gene encodes CDR1 LNHDA and CDR2 SQIVND (reference sequence). CDR3 DNA: TGTGCCAGTAGTGCCCTGTCCGGGACTAGCGGGGGGGCCGAGACCCAGTACTTC. Residues: CASSALSGTSGGAETQYF.

This clonotype appeared many times. The chain employs TRBV11-3 and TRBJ1-1; the D is unclear. The CDR3 length is 14 residues. Trimming left V 1 base short and J 6 bases short, with 12 bases between. Germline assignment: CDR1 SGHNT and CDR2 YENEEA. CDR3 loop: CASSLGREAAEAFF. Written as DNA, the CDR3 is TGTGCCAGCAGCTTAGGAAGGGAAGCGGCTGAAGCTTTCTTT.

This clonotype showed up many times. The genes are TRBV6-1 and TRBJ1-1; unclear D gene. V was cut by 3 bases and J by 1 base, with 12 bases left in between. The CDR3 has 15 amino acids. Germline lookup yields CDR1 MNHNS and CDR2 SASEGT. As DNA, the CDR3 is TGTGCCAGCAGTGATTACCCTTGGAGGAACACTGAAGCTTTCTTT. Translation: CASSDYPWRNTEAFF.

This clonotype was picked up many times. The V call is TRBV29-1, the J call TRBJ2-2; D is unclear. V lost 4 bases and J 4 bases, leaving 7 bases between the germline ends. The CDR3 has 12 residues. Germline values: CDR1 SQVTM, CDR2 ANQGSEA. CDR3 in amino acids: CSVALGTGELFF. As DNA, the CDR3 is TGCAGCGTTGCACTGGGCACCGGGGAGCTGTTTTTT.

Here the CDR3 DNA reads TGTGCCAGCAGCGAGCAATGGGGGGGTCGTGATTCACCCCTCCACTTT. Its translation: CASSEQWGGRDSPLHF. The genes are TRBV9 and TRBJ1-6; possibly TRBD1 for D (5 bases). The CDR3 loop spans 16 amino acids. V was pared by 3 bases and J by 8 bases, with 18 bases between. CDR1 is SGDLS and CDR2 is YYNGEE in the germline V gene.

This clonotype was seen at least ten times. This chain uses TRBV6-5 with TRBJ1-6; 8 bases match TRBD1. V dropped 2 bases and J dropped 6; count of bases not matched to a gene: 6. The CDR3 loop spans 16 amino acids. Germline CDR1 is MNHEY and CDR2 is SVGAGI. The CDR3 sequence is CASSYGGTGRNSPLHF. The DNA for the CDR3 is TGTGCCAGCAGTTACGGGGGGACAGGCCGTAATTCACCCCTCCACTTT.

Turning to this clonotype: This could be a read error, since a much larger clone is one nucleotide away. V gene TRBV7-9 combines with J gene TRBJ1-6; weak D call: TRBD1 (5 bases). Germline V gene sequence: CDR1 SEHNR, CDR2 FQNEAQ (reference sequence). The CDR3 contains 16 residues. The CDR3 protein is CASSFGGSMDNSHLHF. DNA of the CDR3: TGTGCCAGCAGCTTCGGGGGATCCATGGATAATTCACACCTCCACTTT.

This clonotype was recorded at least ten times. J is TRBJ2-2 and V is TRBV12-3 or TRBV12-4, with D unclear. The CDR3 spans 11 residues. The V gene lost 7 bases and the J gene lost 9 bases, with 9 bases spanning the gap. The CDR3 region has the DNA TGTGCCAGCACCACTTTCCGGGAGCTGTTTTTT. Its translation: CASTTFRELFF.

This clonotype was recorded at least ten times. The rearrangement joins TRBV9 to TRBJ2-7; tentatively, D is TRBD1 (6 bases). CDR1 SGDLS and CDR2 YYNGEE come from the germline V gene. The CDR3 totals 14 residues. V lost 0 bases, J lost 4 bases, and 11 bases lay in between. Here the CDR3 reads CASSVATGQYEQYF. In DNA, the CDR3 is TGTGCCAGCAGCGTAGCAACAGGGCAGTACGAGCAGTACTTC.

The CDR3 protein is CSAPGQGAGEQYF. In nucleotides, the CDR3 is TGCAGTGCTCCTGGACAGGGGGCAGGCGAGCAGTACTTC. The J gene is TRBJ2-7, the V gene TRBV20-1, with TRBD1 matching over 11 bases. The CDR3 is 13 residues long. The ends lost 5 bases at V and 6 bases at J; junction bases unmatched: 6. In germline, CDR1 is DFQATT, CDR2 SNEGSKA (reference sequence).

This clonotype came up many times. This chain joins TRBV7-3 and TRBJ2-7; D unresolved. Trimming shortened V by 4 bases and J by 2 bases, and 15 bases separated the two germline ends. This CDR3 is built from 15 residues. The germline gives CDR1 SGHTA, CDR2 FQGTGA. Here the CDR3 reads CASSSSPTVTYEQYF. For the CDR3, the DNA is TGTGCCAGCAGCTCGAGCCCGACTGTTACCTACGAGCAGTACTTC. The full variable domain, its missing parts supplied by reference TRBV7-3 and TRBJ2-7, is GAGVSQTPSNKVTEKGKYVELRCDPISGHTALYWYRQSLGQGPEFLIYFQGTGAADDSGLPNDRFFAVRPEGSVSTLKIQRTERGDSAVYLCASSSSPTVTYEQYFGPGTRLTVT.

This clonotype was picked up a small number of times. The chain employs TRBV20-1 and TRBJ2-7, with TRBD2 matching over 13 bases. The J segment lost 4 bases and the V segment lost 6 bases, leaving 6 bases of the junction unmatched. The CDR3 consists of 14 residues. Germline values: CDR1 DFQATT, CDR2 SNEGSKA (reference sequence). CDR3: CSARTSGGAYEQYF. The CDR3 nucleotides are TGCAGTGCGAGAACTAGCGGGGGGGCTTACGAGCAGTACTTC.

At least ten counts were recorded for this clonotype. The chain couples TRBV24-1 to TRBJ2-7; TRBD1 matches at 10 bases. The CDR3 extends over 14 amino acids. Germline CDR1 KGHDR, CDR2 SFDVKD. V was pared by 1 base and J by 6 bases, with 2 bases of the junction left unmatched. The CDR3 sequence is CATSDLRTGGEQYF. DNA for the CDR3: TGTGCCACCAGTGATTTAAGGACAGGGGGCGAGCAGTACTTC.

This clonotype has a count of ten or more. The chain carries TRBV7-9 and TRBJ2-2; D possibly uses TRBD1 or TRBD2 (5 bases each). Trimming took 7 bases from V and 6 from J, leaving 18 bases between them. The V gene's germline CDR1 is SEHNR and CDR2 FQNEAQ (reference sequence). CDR3 length: 15 residues. The CDR3 sequence: CASIRGSARSGELFF. The CDR3 nucleotides read TGTGCCAGCATCCGGGGCAGCGCGAGATCCGGGGAGCTGTTTTTT.

This clonotype has at least ten counts. This chain connects TRBV9 to TRBJ1-1; the match to TRBD1 covers 7 bases. Trimming removed 3 bases from V and 6 bases from J; junction bases left unmatched: 8. The CDR3 consists of 14 residues. Germline V gene sequence: CDR1 SGDLS, CDR2 YYNGEE. CDR3 bases: TGTGCCAGCAGCGCAAGACAGGGTAACGCTGAAGCTTTCTTT. Residues: CASSARQGNAEAFF.

The chain is built from TRBV6-1 and TRBJ1-1, with unresolved D. Per the germline V gene, CDR1 is MNHNS and CDR2 is SASEGT. This CDR3 has 13 residues. The V end was cut by 7 bases, the J end by 3 bases, with 12 bases between. This chain's CDR3 is CASNLDGYTEAFF. DNA of the CDR3: TGTGCCAGCAACTTGGACGGATACACTGAAGCTTTCTTT.

This clonotype was observed at least ten times. The rearrangement uses TRBV10-3 and TRBJ2-6; D tentatively fits TRBD1 or TRBD2 (7 bases each). CDR3 length equals 17 residues. Germline CDR1 ENHRY, CDR2 SYGVKD. V was clipped by 5 bases and J by 0 bases, with 14 bases between them. The DNA of the CDR3 is TGTGCCATCAGTCCGGGGGAGGGGGCCTCTGGGGCCAACGTCCTGACTTTC. Translation: CAISPGEGASGANVLTF.